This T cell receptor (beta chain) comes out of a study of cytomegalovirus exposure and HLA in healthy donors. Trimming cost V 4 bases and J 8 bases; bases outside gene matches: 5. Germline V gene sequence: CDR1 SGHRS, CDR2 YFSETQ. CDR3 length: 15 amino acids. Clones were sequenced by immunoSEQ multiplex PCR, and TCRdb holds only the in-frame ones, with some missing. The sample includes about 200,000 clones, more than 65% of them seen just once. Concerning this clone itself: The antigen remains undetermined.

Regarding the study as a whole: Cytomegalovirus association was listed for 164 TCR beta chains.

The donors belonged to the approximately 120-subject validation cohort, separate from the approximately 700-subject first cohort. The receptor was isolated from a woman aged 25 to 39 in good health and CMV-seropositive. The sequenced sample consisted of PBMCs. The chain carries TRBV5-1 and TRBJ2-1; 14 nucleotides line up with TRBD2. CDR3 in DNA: TGCGCCAGCAGCCGGGGACTAGCGGGAGCCTATGAGCAGTTCTTC. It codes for CASSRGLAGAYEQFF.